This TCR beta chain was identified during a study of cytomegalovirus exposure and HLA in healthy donors. The V and J ends lost 10 bases and 1 base respectively, with 12 bases between them. The length of the CDR3 is 13 residues. Germline V gene data show CDR1 as MNHNS and CDR2 as SASEGT. As concerns this clone: No antigen is known for it.

60 Vbeta and 13 Jbeta primers were used in PCR. Profiling relied on immunoSEQ multiplex PCR, and the TCRdb table lists in-frame clones only, not all of them. The repertoire holds about 200,000 clones, with 75% to 90% as singletons. Study-wide results and caveats: The study assumed roughly uniform donor sequencing depth for presence/absence analyses.

The receptor comes from a woman aged 25 to 39 in good health and CMV-seronegative. Sequencing used PBMCs. The chain joins TRBV6-1 to TRBJ2-3; weak D call: TRBD1 (5 bases). CDR3 DNA sequence: TGTGCCACCCCGACAGAAGGCACAGATACGCAGTATTTT. It translates to CATPTEGTDTQYF.